This T cell receptor (beta chain) was identified during a study of cytomegalovirus exposure and HLA in healthy donors (dated by TCRdb to 2017 to 2019). For the study in its entirety: A later analysis indicated that the roughly 120 validation repertoires were generated on the platform also employed for the 700 or so repertoires of the first cohort. The study aimed to test whether signatures of past pathogen exposure could be identified by cataloging public T cell receptors. Besides the first cohort of 666 subjects, a separate validation cohort made up of over 100 different subjects was used. High-throughput TCR immunosequencing, statistical association of individual TCRs with disease status, and machine learning were combined to predict cytomegalovirus infection status. Study-wide conclusions, independent of this receptor: Cytomegalovirus status was reported to be diagnosed by the classifier with high specificity and sensitivity in both the original and validation cohorts. A later analysis lacked HLA typing for the validation cohort, so it scored co-occurrence in that cohort across all 130 or so repertoires. Across donors, most TCR sequences were observed very rarely, whereas some public TCRs were present in many individuals. A few of the identified cytomegalovirus-associated TCR beta chains were confirmed in vitro to be specific for cytomegalovirus antigens. In a later analysis, TCRs clustered in the first cohort were found to also tend to co-occur in the 110 or so validation repertoires, with 85% to 95% of cluster scores above 0. According to the authors, the approach could potentially be generalized to other disease states and immunological phenotypes. A total of 150 to 200 TCR beta chains were listed by the study as associated with cytomegalovirus.

Looking up the germline V gene yields CDR1 MDHEN and CDR2 SYDVKM. The V and J ends are trimmed by 4 bases and 9 bases, leaving 10 bases between them. The CDR3 measures 12 amino acids from cysteine to phenylalanine. Only the CDR3 region is kept as DNA, spanning 36 bases read in frame from base 1. The donors were included in the validation cohort of over a hundred subjects, a group kept apart from the roughly 670-subject first cohort. Comments on this clone: It lacks a known antigen. No base quality information exists; no much larger clone differs at one position.

The library was made by the immunoSEQ multiplex PCR assay. The study's own analysis went as follows. A statistical classification framework was built for diagnosing cytomegalovirus status from the catalog of TCR beta chain sequences. TCRdb's version of the immuneACCESS table is confined to in-frame rearrangements and falls short of the full clone set. An unresolved V gene accounts for under half of the shortfall where checked; the remainder is of unknown origin. V, J and clone size were drawn from that table, and D and trimming were deduced from the DNA. The sample table lists about 240,000 clones, approximately 90% of them with a count of one. Together, the top ten hold around 3% of the sample.

The V gene is TRBV28 and the J gene is TRBJ1-5; the D gene remains uncertain. This TCR came from a young man in good health and CMV-seronegative. What was sequenced was PBMCs. In nucleotide form, the sequence is TGTGCCAGCAGTTCAGTTTTGGCGCCCCAGCATTTT. Translated, it reads CASSSVLAPQHF.